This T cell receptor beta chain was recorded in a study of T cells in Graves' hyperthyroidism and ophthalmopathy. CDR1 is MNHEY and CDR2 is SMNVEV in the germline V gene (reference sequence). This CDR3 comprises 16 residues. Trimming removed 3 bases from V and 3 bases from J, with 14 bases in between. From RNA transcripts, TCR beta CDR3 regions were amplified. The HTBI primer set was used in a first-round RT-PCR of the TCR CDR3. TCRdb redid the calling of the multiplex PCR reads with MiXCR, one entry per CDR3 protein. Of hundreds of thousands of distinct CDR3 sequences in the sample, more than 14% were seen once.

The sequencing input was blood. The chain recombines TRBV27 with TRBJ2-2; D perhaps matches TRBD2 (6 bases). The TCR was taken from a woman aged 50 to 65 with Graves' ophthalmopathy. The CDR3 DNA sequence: TGTGCCAGCAGTTTCTCGACTAGAGGGGACACCGGGGAGCTGTTTTTT. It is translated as CASSFSTRGDTGELFF.